The rows below give T cell receptor beta chains drawn from one sample of a study of T cell repertoires in aging, cancer and after chemotherapy. TCRdb reprocessed the multiplex PCR reads via MiXCR and lists one record per CDR3 protein. Of about 13,000 distinct CDR3 sequences in the sample, around 23% were seen once. The sample was blood. The receptor set was obtained from a human donor in good health. Both conserved end residues are part of each CDR3. A D gene is named only where the DNA matches it firmly. Size is omitted from some rows. Given values are once, few, many or a class for expanded clones.

CASSPGRGSGAYTGELFF,TGTGCCAGCAGCCCAGGACGGGGTAGCGGGGCCTACACCGGGGAGCTGTTTTTT,TRBJ2-2,TRBV7-9,TRBD2,NA
CASSSGSSGVFGGELFF,TGTGCCAGCAGCTCCGGGAGTTCGGGAGTATTCGGCGGGGAGCTGTTTTTT,TRBJ2-2,TRBV5-6,NA,NA
CASSPFLTAYQETQYF,TGTGCCAGCAGCCCCTTCTTGACAGCGTACCAAGAGACCCAGTACTTC,TRBJ2-5,TRBV7-2,NA,few
CASSRDFRETQYF,TGTGCCAGCAGCAGGGATTTTCGCGAGACCCAGTACTTC,TRBJ2-5,TRBV5-4,NA,NA
CASRGTGRFF,TGTGCCAGCCGAGGGACAGGTCGGTTCTTC,TRBJ2-1,TRBV6-2/TRBV6-3,TRBD1,few
CATTSQGADYEQYF,TGTGCCACCACTTCCCAGGGGGCAGATTACGAGCAGTACTTC,TRBJ2-7,TRBV24-1,TRBD1,few
CSASSGPGELFF,TGCAGTGCTAGTTCCGGTCCCGGGGAGCTGTTTTTT,TRBJ2-2,TRBV20-1,NA,NA
CASSLPPGTGDEKLFF,TGTGCCAGCAGCTTGCCCCCCGGGACAGGAGATGAAAAACTGTTTTTT,TRBJ1-4,TRBV7-9,TRBD1,few
CASSLSQGDEQYF,TGTGCCAGCAGCTTAAGTCAGGGGGACGAGCAGTACTTC,TRBJ2-7,TRBV7-9,TRBD1,few
CASSKDPGPYGYTF,TGTGCCAGCAGCAAAGACCCGGGGCCCTATGGCTACACCTTC,TRBJ1-2,TRBV13,NA,NA
CSVDNPMITEAFF,TGCAGCGTTGATAATCCTATGATCACTGAAGCTTTCTTT,TRBJ1-1,TRBV29-1,NA,many
CASSQDRGKSALYGYTF,TGCGCCAGCAGCCAAGATCGGGGCAAGTCAGCCCTCTATGGCTACACCTTC,TRBJ1-2,TRBV4-1,NA,few
CASSRTGWPGELFF,TGCGCCAGCAGCCGGACAGGGTGGCCCGGGGAGCTGTTTTTT,TRBJ2-2,TRBV4-1,TRBD1,once
CASSGTGEGGYTF,TGTGCCAGCAGTGGTACAGGGGAGGGTGGCTACACCTTC,TRBJ1-2,TRBV2,TRBD1,NA
CASRGQGRPYEQYF,TGTGCCAGCAGGGGACAGGGGAGGCCCTACGAGCAGTACTTC,TRBJ2-7,TRBV28,TRBD1,few
CASTGDSKNIQYF,TGTGCCAGCACCGGGGACAGTAAAAACATTCAGTACTTC,TRBJ2-4,TRBV12-3/TRBV12-4,TRBD1,few
CASDRGSNQPQHF,TGTGCCAGTGACAGGGGAAGCAATCAGCCCCAGCATTTT,TRBJ1-5,TRBV10-3,TRBD1,few
CAISAGQGYTEAFF,TGTGCCATCAGTGCCGGACAGGGGTACACTGAAGCTTTCTTT,TRBJ1-1,TRBV10-3,TRBD1,NA
CASSRGTSGGAWNEQFF,TGTGCCAGCAGCCGTGGGACTAGCGGGGGGGCTTGGAATGAGCAGTTCTTC,TRBJ2-1,TRBV7-3,TRBD2,NA
CASSPVDGGTEAFF,TGCGCCAGCAGCCCCGTGGACGGAGGCACTGAAGCTTTCTTT,TRBJ1-1,TRBV5-8,NA,NA
CASHEWGAGYTF,TGTGCCAGCCACGAGTGGGGGGCGGGCTACACCTTC,TRBJ1-2,TRBV27,NA,few
CASSYPMASREQYF,TGTGCCAGCAGTTACCCTATGGCTAGTCGGGAGCAGTACTTC,TRBJ2-7,TRBV6-2/TRBV6-3,NA,NA
CASTPSGGRHTEAFF,TGTGCCAGCACCCCAAGCGGGGGGAGGCACACTGAAGCTTTCTTT,TRBJ1-1,TRBV25-1,NA,NA
CASSLGPGNTEAFF,TGTGCCAGCAGCTTGGGTCCAGGTAACACTGAAGCTTTCTTT,TRBJ1-1,TRBV5-4,NA,few
CASSLYRTSGAYNEQFF,TGTGCCAGCAGCTTATACAGGACTAGCGGGGCTTACAATGAGCAGTTCTTC,TRBJ2-1,TRBV11-2,TRBD2,NA
CSAKSMGGRSSYNEQFF,TGCAGTGCTAAGTCCATGGGGGGAAGGAGCTCCTACAATGAGCAGTTCTTC,TRBJ2-1,TRBV20-1,NA,NA
CASSRTGQNYGYTF,TGTGCCAGCAGTAGAACGGGACAGAACTATGGCTACACCTTC,TRBJ1-2,TRBV11-1,TRBD1,NA
CASSFVGNTEAFF,TGTGCCAGCAGTTTTGTCGGAAACACTGAAGCTTTCTTT,TRBJ1-1,TRBV12-3/TRBV12-4,NA,NA